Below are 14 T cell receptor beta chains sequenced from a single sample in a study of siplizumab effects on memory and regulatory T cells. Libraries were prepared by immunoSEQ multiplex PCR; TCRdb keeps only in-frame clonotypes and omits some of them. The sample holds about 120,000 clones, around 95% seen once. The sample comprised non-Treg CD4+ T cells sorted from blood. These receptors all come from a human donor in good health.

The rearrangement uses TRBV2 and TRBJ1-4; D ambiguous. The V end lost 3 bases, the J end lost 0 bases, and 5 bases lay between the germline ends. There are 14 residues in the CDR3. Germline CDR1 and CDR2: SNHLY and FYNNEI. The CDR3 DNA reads TGTGCCAGCAGTGATATTGCAACTAATGAAAAACTGTTTTTT. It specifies CASSDIATNEKLFF. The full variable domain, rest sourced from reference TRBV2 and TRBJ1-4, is EPEVTQTPSHQVTQMGQEVILRCVPISNHLYFYWYRQILGQKVEFLVSFYNNEISEKSEIFDDQFSVERPDGSNFTLKIRSTKLEDSAMYFCASSDIATNEKLFFGSGTQLSVL.

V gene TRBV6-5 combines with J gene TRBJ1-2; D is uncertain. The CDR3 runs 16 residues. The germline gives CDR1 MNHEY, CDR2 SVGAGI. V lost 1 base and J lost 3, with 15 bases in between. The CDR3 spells CASSYLYSQRDYGYTF. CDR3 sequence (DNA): TGTGCCAGCAGTTACTTGTATTCCCAAAGGGACTATGGCTACACCTTC.

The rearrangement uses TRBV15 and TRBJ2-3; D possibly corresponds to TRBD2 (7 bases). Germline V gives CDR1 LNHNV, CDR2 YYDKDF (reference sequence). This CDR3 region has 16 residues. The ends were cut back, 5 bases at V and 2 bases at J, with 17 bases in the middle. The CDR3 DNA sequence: TGTGCCACCAGCTCCTTAGGCGGGGGCCCCACAGATACGCAGTATTTT. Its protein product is CATSSLGGGPTDTQYF.

The CDR3 nucleotides read TGTGCCAGCAGATTTAGCACGGGGAACTATGGCTACACCTTC. It yields the protein CASRFSTGNYGYTF. The J gene is TRBJ1-2, the V gene TRBV7-2; D remains unclear. Germline V lookup: CDR1 SGHTA, CDR2 FQGNSA. Trimming shortened V by 6 bases and J by 2 bases, and 13 bases separated the two germline ends. The CDR3 has 14 residues.

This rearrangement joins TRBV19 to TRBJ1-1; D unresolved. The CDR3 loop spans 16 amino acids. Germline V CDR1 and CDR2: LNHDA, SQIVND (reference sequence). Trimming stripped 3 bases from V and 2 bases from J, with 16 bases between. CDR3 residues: CASSMAGWAVNTEAFF. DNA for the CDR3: TGTGCCAGTAGTATGGCAGGTTGGGCGGTCAACACTGAAGCTTTCTTT.

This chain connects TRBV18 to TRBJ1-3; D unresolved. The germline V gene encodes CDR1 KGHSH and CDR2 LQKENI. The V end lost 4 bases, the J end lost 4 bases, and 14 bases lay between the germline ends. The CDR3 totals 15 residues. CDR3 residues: CASSLQTVGGNTIYF. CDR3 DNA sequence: TGTGCCAGCTCACTTCAAACGGTGGGCGGAAACACCATATATTTT.

CDR3 DNA sequence: TGTGCCTGGAGTGTACAGCTAGCCACGACCCAGTACTTC. Protein: CAWSVQLATTQYF. This rearrangement joins TRBV30 to TRBJ2-5, with a weak D call TRBD2 (5 bases). The germline CDR1 and CDR2 sequences are GTSNPN and SVGIG (reference sequence). V was clipped by 0 bases and J by 7 bases, with 12 bases between them. The CDR3 contains 13 residues.

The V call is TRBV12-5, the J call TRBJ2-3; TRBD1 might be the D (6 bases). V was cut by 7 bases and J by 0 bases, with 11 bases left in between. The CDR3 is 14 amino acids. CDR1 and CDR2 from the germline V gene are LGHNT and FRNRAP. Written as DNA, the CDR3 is TGTGCTAGTGCCTTGACAGGAAGCACAGATACGCAGTATTTT. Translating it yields CASALTGSTDTQYF.

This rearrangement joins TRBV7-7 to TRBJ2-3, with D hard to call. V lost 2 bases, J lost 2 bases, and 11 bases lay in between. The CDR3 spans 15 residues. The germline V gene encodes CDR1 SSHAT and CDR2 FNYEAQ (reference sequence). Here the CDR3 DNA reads TGTGCCAGCAGCTTAACCCTGAGAACCACAGATACGCAGTATTTT. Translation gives CASSLTLRTTDTQYF.

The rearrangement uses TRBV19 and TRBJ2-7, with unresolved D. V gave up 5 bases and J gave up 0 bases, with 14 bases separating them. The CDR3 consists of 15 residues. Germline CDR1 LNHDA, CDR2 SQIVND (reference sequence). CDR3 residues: CASSYDGASSYEQYF. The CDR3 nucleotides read TGTGCCAGTAGTTACGACGGAGCGAGCTCCTACGAGCAGTACTTC.

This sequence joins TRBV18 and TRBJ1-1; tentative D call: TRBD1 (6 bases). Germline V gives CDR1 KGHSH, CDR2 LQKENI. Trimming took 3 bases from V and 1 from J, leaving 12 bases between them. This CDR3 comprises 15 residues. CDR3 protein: CASSPQGPGNTEAFF. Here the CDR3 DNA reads TGTGCCAGCTCACCGCAGGGGCCCGGGAACACTGAAGCTTTCTTT.

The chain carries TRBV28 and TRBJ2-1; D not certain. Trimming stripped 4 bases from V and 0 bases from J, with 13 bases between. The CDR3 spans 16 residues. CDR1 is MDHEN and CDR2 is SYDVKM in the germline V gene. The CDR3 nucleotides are TGTGCCAGCAGTTACCTCGGCTCGAGCTCCTACAATGAGCAGTTCTTC. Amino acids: CASSYLGSSSYNEQFF.

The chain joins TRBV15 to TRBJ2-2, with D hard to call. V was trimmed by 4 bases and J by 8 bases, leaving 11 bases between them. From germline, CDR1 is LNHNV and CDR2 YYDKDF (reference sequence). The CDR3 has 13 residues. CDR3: CATSTTLRGELFF. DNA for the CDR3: TGTGCCACCAGCACGACTCTCCGGGGGGAGCTGTTTTTT. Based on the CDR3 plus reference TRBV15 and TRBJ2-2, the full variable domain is DAMVIQNPRYQVTQFGKPVTLSCSQTLNHNVMYWYQQKSSQAPKLLFHYYDKDFNNEADTPDNFQSRRPNTSFCFLDIRSPGLGDTAMYLCATSTTLRGELFFGEGSRLTVL.

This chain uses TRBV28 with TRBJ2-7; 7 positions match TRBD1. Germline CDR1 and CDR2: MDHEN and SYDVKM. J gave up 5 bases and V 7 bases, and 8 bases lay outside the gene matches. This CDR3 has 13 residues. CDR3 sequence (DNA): TGTGCCAGCACCCCCGGGACAGTTGACGAGCAGTACTTC. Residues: CASTPGTVDEQYF.